The present T cell receptor beta chain was sequenced within a study of response to subunit inactivated influenza vaccine. TCRdb re-analysed the RT-PCR reads in MiXCR, keeping a single row per CDR3 protein. Of some 600,000 distinct CDR3 sequences in the sample, about 14% were seen once. As regards this clonotype: The junction departs from germline at one end; a sequencing error may be responsible.

The TCR sequence derives from a man aged 45 to 65 who received an inactivated influenza vaccine. This sample comprised PBMCs from blood, obtained around two weeks before vaccination.

CDR3 DNA sequence: TGCAGTGCGAGAGGACAGCCTGAAGCTTTCTTT. Translation gives CSARGQPEAFF. The rearrangement uses TRBV20-1 and TRBJ1-1; the D gene is possibly TRBD1 (6 bases). Germline V gene data show CDR1 as DFQATT and CDR2 as SNEGSKA (reference sequence). This CDR3 contains 11 residues.